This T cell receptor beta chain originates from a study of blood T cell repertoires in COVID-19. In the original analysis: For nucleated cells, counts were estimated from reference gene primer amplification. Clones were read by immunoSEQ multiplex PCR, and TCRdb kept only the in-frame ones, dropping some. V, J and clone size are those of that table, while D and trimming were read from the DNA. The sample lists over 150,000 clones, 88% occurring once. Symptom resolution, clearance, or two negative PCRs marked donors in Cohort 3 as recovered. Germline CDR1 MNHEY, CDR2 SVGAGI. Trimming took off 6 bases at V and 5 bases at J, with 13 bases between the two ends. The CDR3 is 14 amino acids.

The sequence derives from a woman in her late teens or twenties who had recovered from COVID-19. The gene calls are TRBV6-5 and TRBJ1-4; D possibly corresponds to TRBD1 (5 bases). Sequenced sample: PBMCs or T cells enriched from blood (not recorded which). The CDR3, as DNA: TGTGCCAGCAGCCCACAGGTTAACAATGAAAAACTGTTTTTT. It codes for CASSPQVNNEKLFF.